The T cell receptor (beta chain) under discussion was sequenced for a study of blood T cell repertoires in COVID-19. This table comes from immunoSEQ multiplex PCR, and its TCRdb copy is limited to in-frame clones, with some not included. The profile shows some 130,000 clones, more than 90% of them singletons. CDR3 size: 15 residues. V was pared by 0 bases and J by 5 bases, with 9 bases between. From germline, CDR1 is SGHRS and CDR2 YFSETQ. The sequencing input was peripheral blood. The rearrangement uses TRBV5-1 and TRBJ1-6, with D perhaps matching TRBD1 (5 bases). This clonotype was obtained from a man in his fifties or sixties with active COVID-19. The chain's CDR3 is CASSLGQSDNSPLHF. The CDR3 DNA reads TGCGCCAGCAGCTTGGGACAGTCCGATAATTCACCCCTCCACTTT.